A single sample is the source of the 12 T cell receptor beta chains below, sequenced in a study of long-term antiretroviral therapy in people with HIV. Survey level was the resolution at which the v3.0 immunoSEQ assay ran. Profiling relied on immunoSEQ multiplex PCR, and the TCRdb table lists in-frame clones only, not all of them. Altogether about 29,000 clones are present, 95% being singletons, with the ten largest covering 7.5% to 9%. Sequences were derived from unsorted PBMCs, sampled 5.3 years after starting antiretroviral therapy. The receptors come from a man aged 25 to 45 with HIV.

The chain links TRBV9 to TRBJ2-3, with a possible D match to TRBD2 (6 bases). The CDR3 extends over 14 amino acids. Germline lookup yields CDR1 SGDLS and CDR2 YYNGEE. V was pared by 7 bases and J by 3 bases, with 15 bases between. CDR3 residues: CASGLGGITDTQYF. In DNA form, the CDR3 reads TGTGCCAGCGGTTTGGGGGGAATAACAGATACGCAGTATTTT.

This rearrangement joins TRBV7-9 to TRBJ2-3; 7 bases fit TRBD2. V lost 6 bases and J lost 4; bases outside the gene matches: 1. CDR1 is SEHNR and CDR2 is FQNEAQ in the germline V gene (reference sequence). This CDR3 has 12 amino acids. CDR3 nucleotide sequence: TGTGCCAGCAGTGGGGGGGCAGATACGCAGTATTTT. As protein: CASSGGADTQYF.

CDR3 sequence (DNA): TGTGCCAGCAGCTTCCGACAGGGCGTGCTGGCCACTGAAGCTTTCTTT. Its translation: CASSFRQGVLATEAFF. The J gene is TRBJ1-1, the V gene TRBV4-2, with 7 bases lining up with TRBD1. This CDR3 has 16 residues. Per the germline V gene, CDR1 is LGHNA and CDR2 is YNFKEQ. The trim removed 5 bases at V and 4 bases at J, leaving 13 bases unmatched.

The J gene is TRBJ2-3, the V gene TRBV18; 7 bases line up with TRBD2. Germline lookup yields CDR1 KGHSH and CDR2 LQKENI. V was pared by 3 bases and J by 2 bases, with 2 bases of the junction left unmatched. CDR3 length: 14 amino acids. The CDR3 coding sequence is TGTGCCAGCTCACCGGGAGGGTACACAGATACGCAGTATTTT. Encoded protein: CASSPGGYTDTQYF.

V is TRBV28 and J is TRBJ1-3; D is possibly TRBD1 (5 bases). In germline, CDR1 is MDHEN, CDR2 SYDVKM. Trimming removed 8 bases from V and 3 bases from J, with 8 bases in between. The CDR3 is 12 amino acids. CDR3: CASRDFGNTIYF. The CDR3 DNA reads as TGTGCCAGCCGGGACTTTGGAAACACCATATATTTT.

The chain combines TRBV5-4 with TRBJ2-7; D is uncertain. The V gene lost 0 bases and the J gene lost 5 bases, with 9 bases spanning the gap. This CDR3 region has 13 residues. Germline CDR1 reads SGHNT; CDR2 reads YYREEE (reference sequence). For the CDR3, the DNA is TGTGCCAGCAGCTTGGTTGCGGCCGACGAGCAGTACTTC. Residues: CASSLVAADEQYF.

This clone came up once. The CDR3 protein is CASSYPGHFEQYF. CDR3 coding DNA: TGTGCCAGCAGTTATCCTGGACACTTCGAGCAGTACTTC. The chain links TRBV6-5 to TRBJ2-7; possibly TRBD1 for D (5 bases). V gave up 3 bases and J gave up 6 bases, with 12 bases separating them. The CDR3 length is 13 residues. Germline assignment: CDR1 MNHEY and CDR2 SVGAGI.

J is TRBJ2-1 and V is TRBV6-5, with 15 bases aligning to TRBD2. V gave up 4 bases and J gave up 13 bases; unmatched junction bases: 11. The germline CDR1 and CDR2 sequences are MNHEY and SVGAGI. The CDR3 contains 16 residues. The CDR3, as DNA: TGTGCCAGCAGTTTCGAAAAAGGACTAGCGGGGGGGGGACAGTTCTTC. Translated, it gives CASSFEKGLAGGGQFF.

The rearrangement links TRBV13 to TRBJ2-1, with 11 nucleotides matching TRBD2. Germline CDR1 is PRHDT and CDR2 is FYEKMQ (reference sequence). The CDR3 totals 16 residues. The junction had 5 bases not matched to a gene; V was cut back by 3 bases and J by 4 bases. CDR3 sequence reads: CASSLGTSGLYNEQFF. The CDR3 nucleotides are TGTGCCAGCAGCTTGGGGACTAGCGGTTTATACAATGAGCAGTTCTTC.

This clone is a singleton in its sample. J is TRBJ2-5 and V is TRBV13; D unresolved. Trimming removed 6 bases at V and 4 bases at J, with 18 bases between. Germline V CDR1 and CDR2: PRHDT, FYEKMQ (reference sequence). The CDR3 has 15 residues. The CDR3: CASSRRGPSLETQYF. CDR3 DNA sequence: TGTGCCAGCAGTCGACGCGGACCCTCATTAGAGACCCAGTACTTC.

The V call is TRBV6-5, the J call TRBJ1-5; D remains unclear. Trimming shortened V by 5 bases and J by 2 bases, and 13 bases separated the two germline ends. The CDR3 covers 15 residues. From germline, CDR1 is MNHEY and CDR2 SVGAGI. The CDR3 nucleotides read TGTGCCAGCAGTCAGGACCAGGCTGGCAATCAGCCCCAGCATTTT. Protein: CASSQDQAGNQPQHF.

The CDR3 reads CASSHRGNTFISITEAFF. The DNA of the CDR3 is TGTGCCAGCAGCCACCGAGGCAACACCTTCATCAGTATCACTGAAGCTTTCTTT. The V and J genes are TRBV14 and TRBJ1-1; no firm D call. Germline CDR1 is SGHDN and CDR2 is FVKESK. The CDR3 totals 18 residues. Trimming cost V 3 bases and J 4 bases, with 24 bases left between them.